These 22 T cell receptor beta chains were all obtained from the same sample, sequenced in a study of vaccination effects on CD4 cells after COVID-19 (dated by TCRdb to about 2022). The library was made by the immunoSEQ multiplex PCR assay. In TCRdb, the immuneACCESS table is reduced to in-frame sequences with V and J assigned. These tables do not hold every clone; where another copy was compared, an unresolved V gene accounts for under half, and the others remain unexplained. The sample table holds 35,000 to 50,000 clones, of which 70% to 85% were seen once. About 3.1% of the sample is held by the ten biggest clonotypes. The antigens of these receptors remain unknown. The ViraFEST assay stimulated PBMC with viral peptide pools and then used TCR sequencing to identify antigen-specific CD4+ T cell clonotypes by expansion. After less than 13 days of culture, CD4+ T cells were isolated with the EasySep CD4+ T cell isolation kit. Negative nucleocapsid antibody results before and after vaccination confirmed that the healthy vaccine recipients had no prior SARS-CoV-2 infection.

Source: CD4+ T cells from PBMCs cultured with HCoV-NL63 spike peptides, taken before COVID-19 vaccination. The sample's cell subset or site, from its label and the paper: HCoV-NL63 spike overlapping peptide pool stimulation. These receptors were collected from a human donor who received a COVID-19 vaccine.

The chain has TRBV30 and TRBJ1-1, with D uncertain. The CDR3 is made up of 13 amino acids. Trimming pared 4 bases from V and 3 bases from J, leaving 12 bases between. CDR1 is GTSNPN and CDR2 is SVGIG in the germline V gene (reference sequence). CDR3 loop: CAWTRNLDTEAFF. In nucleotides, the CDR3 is TGTGCCTGGACTCGGAATTTAGACACTGAAGCTTTCTTT.

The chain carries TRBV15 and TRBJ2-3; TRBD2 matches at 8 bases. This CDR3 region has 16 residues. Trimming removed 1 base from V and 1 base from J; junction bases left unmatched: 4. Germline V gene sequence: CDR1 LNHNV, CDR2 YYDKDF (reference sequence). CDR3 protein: CATSRGRAGGTDTQYF. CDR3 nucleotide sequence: TGTGCCACCAGCAGAGGTCGAGCGGGGGGCACAGATACGCAGTATTTT.

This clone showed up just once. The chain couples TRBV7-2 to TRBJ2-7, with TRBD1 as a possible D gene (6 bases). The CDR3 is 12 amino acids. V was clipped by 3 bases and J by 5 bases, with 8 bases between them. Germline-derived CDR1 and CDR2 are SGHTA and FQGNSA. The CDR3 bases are TGTGCCAGCAGCTTGACAGGCCACGAGCAGTACGTC. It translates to CASSLTGHEQYV.

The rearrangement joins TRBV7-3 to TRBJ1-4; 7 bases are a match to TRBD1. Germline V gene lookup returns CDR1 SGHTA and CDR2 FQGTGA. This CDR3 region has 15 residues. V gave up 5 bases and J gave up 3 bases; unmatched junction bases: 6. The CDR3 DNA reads TGTGCCAGCAGCCCCCAGGGGGGGGCTAATGAAAAACTGTTTTTT. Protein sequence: CASSPQGGANEKLFF. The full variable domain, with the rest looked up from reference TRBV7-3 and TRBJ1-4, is GAGVSQTPSNKVTEKGKYVELRCDPISGHTALYWYRQSLGQGPEFLIYFQGTGAADDSGLPNDRFFAVRPEGSVSTLKIQRTERGDSAVYLCASSPQGGANEKLFFGSGTQLSVL.

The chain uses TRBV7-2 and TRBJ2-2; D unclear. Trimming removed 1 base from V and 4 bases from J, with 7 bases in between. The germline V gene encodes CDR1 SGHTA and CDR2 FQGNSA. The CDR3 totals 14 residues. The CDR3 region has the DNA TGTGCCAGCAGCTTAGTCCCGTCCACCGGGGAGCTGTTTTTT. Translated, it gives CASSLVPSTGELFF.

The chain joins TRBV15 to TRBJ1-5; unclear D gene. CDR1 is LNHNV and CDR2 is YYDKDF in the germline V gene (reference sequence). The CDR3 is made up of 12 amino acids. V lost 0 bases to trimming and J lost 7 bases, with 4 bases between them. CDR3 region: CATSRERQPQHF. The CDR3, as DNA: TGTGCCACCAGCAGAGAACGGCAGCCCCAGCATTTT.

In DNA form, the CDR3 reads TGCGCCAGCAGCTTCGGGGGGGGTAACTATGGCTACACCTTC. Translated, it gives CASSFGGGNYGYTF. The V gene is TRBV5-1, the J gene TRBJ1-2; D is possibly TRBD1 (5 bases). The CDR3 is 14 amino acids. Germline CDR1 reads SGHRS; CDR2 reads YFSETQ. Trimming pared 2 bases from V and 1 base from J, leaving 9 bases between.

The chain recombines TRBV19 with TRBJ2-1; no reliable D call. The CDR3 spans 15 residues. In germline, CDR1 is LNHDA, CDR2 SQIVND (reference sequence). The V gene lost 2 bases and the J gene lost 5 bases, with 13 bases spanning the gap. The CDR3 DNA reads TGTGCCAGTAGTATATGGAGAAATAGGGACAATGAGCAGTTCTTC. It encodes CASSIWRNRDNEQFF.

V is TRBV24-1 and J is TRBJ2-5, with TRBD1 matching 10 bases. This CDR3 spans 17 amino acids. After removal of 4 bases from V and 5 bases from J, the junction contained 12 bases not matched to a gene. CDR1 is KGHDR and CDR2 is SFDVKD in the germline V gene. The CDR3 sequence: CATSDPSGTGVWETQYF. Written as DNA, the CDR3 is TGTGCCACCAGTGACCCCTCCGGGACAGGGGTGTGGGAGACCCAGTACTTC.

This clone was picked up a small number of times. The CDR3 sequence is CASSVEVGGSSGANVLTF. The CDR3 nucleotides read TGTGCCAGCAGCGTAGAGGTAGGGGGGAGCTCTGGGGCCAACGTCCTGACTTTC. V is TRBV9 and J is TRBJ2-6, with D perhaps being TRBD1 or TRBD2 (6 bases each). CDR1 is SGDLS, CDR2 YYNGEE, per germline. The V gene lost 0 bases and the J gene lost 0 bases, with 13 bases spanning the gap. The CDR3 totals 18 residues.

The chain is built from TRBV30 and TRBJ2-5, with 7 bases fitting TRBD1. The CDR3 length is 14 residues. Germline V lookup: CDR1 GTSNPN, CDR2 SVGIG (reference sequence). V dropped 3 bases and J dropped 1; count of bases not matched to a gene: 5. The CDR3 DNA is TGTGCCTGGAGCCAACACAGGGGCCAAGAGACCCAGTACTTC. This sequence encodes CAWSQHRGQETQYF.

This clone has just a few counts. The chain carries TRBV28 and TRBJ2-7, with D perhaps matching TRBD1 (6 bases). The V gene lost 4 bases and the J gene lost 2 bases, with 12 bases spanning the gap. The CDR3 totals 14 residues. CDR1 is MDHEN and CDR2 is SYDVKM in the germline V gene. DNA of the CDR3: TGTGCCAGCAGTTCTATCCGGACAGCCTACGAGCAGTACGTC. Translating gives CASSSIRTAYEQYV.

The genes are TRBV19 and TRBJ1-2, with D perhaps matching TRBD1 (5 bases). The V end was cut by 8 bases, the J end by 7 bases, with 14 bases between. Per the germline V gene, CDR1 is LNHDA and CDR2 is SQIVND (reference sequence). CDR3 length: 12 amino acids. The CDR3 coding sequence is TGTGCCAGTGCGGGGGGGAGTGGTGGCTACACCTTC. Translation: CASAGGSGGYTF.

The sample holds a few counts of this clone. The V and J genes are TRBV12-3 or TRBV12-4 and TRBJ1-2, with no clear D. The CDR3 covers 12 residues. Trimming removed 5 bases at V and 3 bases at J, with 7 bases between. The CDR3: CASSQAYYGYTF. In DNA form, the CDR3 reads TGTGCCAGCAGTCAGGCCTACTATGGCTACACCTTC.

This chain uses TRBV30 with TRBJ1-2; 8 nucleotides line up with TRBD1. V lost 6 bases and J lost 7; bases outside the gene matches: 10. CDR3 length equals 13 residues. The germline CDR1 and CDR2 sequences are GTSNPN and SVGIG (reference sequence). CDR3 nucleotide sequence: TGTGCCTGCAAGAAGGACAGGGAACGTGGCTACACCTTC. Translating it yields CACKKDRERGYTF.

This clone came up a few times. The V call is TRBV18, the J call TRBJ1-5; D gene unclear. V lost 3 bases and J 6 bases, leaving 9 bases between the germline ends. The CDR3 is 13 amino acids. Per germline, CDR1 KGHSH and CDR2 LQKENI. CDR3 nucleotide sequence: TGTGCCAGCTCACCCCCCGCGGGTCAGCCCCAGCATTTT. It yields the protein CASSPPAGQPQHF.

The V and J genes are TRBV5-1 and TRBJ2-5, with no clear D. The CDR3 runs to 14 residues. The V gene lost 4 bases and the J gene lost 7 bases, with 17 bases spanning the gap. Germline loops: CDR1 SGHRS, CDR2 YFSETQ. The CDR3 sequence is CASSPGASVVTQYF. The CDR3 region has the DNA TGCGCCAGCAGCCCCGGAGCATCTGTGGTGACCCAGTACTTC.

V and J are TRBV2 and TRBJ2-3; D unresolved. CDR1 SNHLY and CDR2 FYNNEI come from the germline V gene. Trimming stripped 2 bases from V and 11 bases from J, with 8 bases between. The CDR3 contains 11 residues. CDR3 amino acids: CASSEWSMQYF. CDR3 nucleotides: TGTGCCAGCAGTGAATGGAGTATGCAGTATTTT.

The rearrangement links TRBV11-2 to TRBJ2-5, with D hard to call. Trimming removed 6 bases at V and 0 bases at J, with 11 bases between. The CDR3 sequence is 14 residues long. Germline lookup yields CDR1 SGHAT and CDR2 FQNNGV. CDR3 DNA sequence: TGTGCCAGCAGGAAGGGTTCTTACCAAGAGACCCAGTACTTC. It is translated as CASRKGSYQETQYF.

CDR3 sequence reads: CASSLIGDDYGYTF. The CDR3, as DNA: TGTGCCAGCAGCTTAATAGGGGATGACTATGGCTACACCTTC. The chain has TRBV7-2 and TRBJ1-2, with D possibly being TRBD1 (5 bases). The length of the CDR3 is 14 residues. Per the germline V gene, CDR1 is SGHTA and CDR2 is FQGNSA. Trimming stripped 2 bases from V and 3 bases from J, with 10 bases between.

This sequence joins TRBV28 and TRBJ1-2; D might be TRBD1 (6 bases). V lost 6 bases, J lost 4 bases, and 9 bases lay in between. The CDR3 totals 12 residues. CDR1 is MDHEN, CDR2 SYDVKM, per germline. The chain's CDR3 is CASSRTVYGYTF. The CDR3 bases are TGTGCCAGCAGCCGGACAGTCTATGGCTACACCTTC.

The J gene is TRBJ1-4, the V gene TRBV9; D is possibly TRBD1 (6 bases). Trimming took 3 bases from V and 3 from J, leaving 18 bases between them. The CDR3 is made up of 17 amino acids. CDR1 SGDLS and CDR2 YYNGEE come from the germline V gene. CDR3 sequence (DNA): TGTGCCAGCAGCGACGGTTCTTGGGGGGGCCCTAATGAAAAACTGTTTTTT. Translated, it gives CASSDGSWGGPNEKLFF.